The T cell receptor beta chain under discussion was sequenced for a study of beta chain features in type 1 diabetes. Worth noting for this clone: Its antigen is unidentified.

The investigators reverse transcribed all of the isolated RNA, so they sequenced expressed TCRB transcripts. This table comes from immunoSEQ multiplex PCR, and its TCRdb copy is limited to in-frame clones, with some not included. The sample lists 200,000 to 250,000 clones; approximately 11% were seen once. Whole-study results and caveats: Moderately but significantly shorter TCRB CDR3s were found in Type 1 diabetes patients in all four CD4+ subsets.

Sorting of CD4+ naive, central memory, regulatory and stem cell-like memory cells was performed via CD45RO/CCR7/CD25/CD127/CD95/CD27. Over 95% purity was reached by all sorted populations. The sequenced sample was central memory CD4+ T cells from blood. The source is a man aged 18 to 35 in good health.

The CDR3 DNA follows: TGTGCCAGCAGGGCCTTGGGCGATCGCTCCTACAATGAGCAGTTCTTC. Encoded protein: CASRALGDRSYNEQFF. The rearrangement uses TRBV2 and TRBJ2-1; no clear D gene. The CDR3 covers 16 residues. The V and J ends lost 6 bases and 0 bases respectively, with 15 bases between them. Germline CDR1 reads SNHLY; CDR2 reads FYNNEI.